The entry below describes one T cell receptor (beta chain). The data stem from a study of glioma-infiltrating T cells after dendritic cell vaccination. About the study: Autologous tumor lysate was loaded overnight onto monocyte-derived dendritic cells grown seven days with IL-4 and GM-CSF.

The table came from immunoSEQ multiplex PCR; TCRdb's copy has only in-frame clones and leaves some out. This sample has 98,000 or so clones, with around 80% found just once. Time point of the sample: after dendritic cell vaccination, including at tumor progression/relapse. Germline-derived CDR1 and CDR2 are MNHEY and SMNVEV (reference sequence). This CDR3 spans 15 amino acids. Trimming took 4 bases from V and 8 from J; bases not matched to a gene: 7. The rearrangement links TRBV27 to TRBJ1-4; 10 nucleotides match TRBD1. This TCR was recovered from a human donor with glioblastoma. The sample consisted of blood, taken after dendritic cell vaccination. CDR3 nucleotide sequence: TGTGCCAGCAGTTCCGGACAGGGGGGCTGGGAAAAACTGTTTTTT. Its protein product is CASSSGQGGWEKLFF.